Given below is one T cell receptor beta chain in context. Antigen specificity is unknown. The sample comes from a study of T cell responses to AZD1222 COVID-19 vaccine. Assay: immunoSEQ multiplex PCR; the TCRdb copy retains only in-frame clones and omits some. The table shows roughly 80,000 clones, with roughly 85% occurring only once. Overall study findings and caveats: Clonal diversity was possibly underestimated, and white British individuals and females predominated among donors. Seropositive AZD1222 recipients at baseline numbered only 6 or 7. At 160-218 and 743-854, vaccine-associated CD4 TCRs were dominant, and they spanned spike.

The V gene's germline CDR1 is SGHAT and CDR2 FQNNGV. The ends were cut back, 5 bases at V and 4 bases at J, with 14 bases in the middle. The length of the CDR3 is 15 residues. Sequenced material: peripheral blood, taken 28 days after the second AZD1222 dose. The sequence was collected from an adult who received the AZD1222 COVID-19 vaccine. The V gene is TRBV11-2, the J gene TRBJ2-2; D remains ambiguous. The CDR3 DNA follows: TGTGCCAGCAGCCCGAGCCGGGCCGGCACCGGGGAGCTGTTTTTT. This encodes CASSPSRAGTGELFF.